The 18 T cell receptor beta chains in this list originate from one sample, sequenced in a study of OX40 agonist ivuxolimab in advanced cancers. Repertoires were generated with immunoSEQ multiplex PCR, while TCRdb's copy carries only in-frame clones and drops some. The top ten hold about 2.3% of the sample, which has 60,000 to 85,000 clones, roughly 91% seen once. The starting material was CD4+ or CD8+ T cells sorted from blood, obtained in a trial of the OX40 agonist ivuxolimab. Source of these receptors: an adult with an advanced solid tumor such as melanoma, head and neck, liver or kidney cancer.

The chain recombines TRBV5-4 with TRBJ1-5; perhaps TRBD1 as D (6 bases). This CDR3 is 16 amino acids long. Germline lookup yields CDR1 SGHNT and CDR2 YYREEE (reference sequence). Trimming took off 0 bases at V and 3 bases at J, with 13 bases between the two ends. CDR3 loop: CASSLDRVPNNQPQHF. DNA for the CDR3: TGTGCCAGCAGCTTGGACAGGGTCCCGAACAATCAGCCCCAGCATTTT.

The chain links TRBV7-8 to TRBJ2-2; TRBD2 matches 8 bases. The CDR3 totals 16 residues. J gave up 5 bases and V 1 base, and 6 bases lay outside the gene matches. The germline V gene encodes CDR1 SGHVS and CDR2 FQNEAQ. For the CDR3, the DNA is TGTGCCAGCAGCTTAGAGGGGACTAGAATTACCGGGGAGCTGTTTTTT. It is translated as CASSLEGTRITGELFF.

V and J are TRBV7-9 and TRBJ2-7, with D perhaps TRBD2 (5 bases). Trimming removed 1 base at V and 3 bases at J, with 13 bases between. Germline V lookup: CDR1 SEHNR, CDR2 FQNEAQ (reference sequence). The CDR3 runs to 15 residues. CDR3 DNA: TGTGCCAGCAGCTTAGGTCACGGGAATATCTACGAGCAGTACTTC. This codes for CASSLGHGNIYEQYF.

This chain connects TRBV28 to TRBJ2-3, with D tentatively TRBD2 (5 bases). CDR1 is MDHEN and CDR2 is SYDVKM in the germline V gene. The CDR3 length is 14 residues. The ends were cut back, 3 bases at V and 0 bases at J, with 7 bases in the middle. The CDR3 reads CASSLGGSTDTQYF. The CDR3 DNA is TGTGCCAGCAGTTTGGGCGGGAGCACAGATACGCAGTATTTT.

The chain uses TRBV5-1 and TRBJ2-3; 8 positions match TRBD2. V shed 3 bases and J 6 bases; nucleotides not matched to a gene: 9. CDR1 is SGHRS, CDR2 YFSETQ, per germline. There are 15 residues in the CDR3. The CDR3 loop reads CASSSWSGGRDTQYF. CDR3 sequence (DNA): TGCGCCAGCAGCTCTTGGAGCGGGGGTAGGGATACGCAGTATTTT. Combining the CDR3 with reference TRBV5-1 and TRBJ2-3 gives the whole variable domain KAGVTQTPRYLIKTRGQQVTLSCSPISGHRSVSWYQQTPGQGLQFLFEYFSETQRNKGNFPGRFSGRQFSNSRSEMNVSTLELGDSALYLCASSSWSGGRDTQYFGPGTRLTVL.

The chain carries TRBV25-1 and TRBJ1-4, with D tentatively TRBD1 (6 bases). Germline assignment: CDR1 MGHDK and CDR2 SYGVNS. The CDR3 spans 14 residues. V lost 4 bases and J lost 5, with 11 bases in between. CDR3 nucleotides: TGTGCCAGCAGTGTAACAGGGCCAAATGAAAAACTGTTTTTT. Amino acid sequence: CASSVTGPNEKLFF.

The chain couples TRBV2 to TRBJ2-2; TRBD2 is a possible D gene (7 bases). Germline V lookup: CDR1 SNHLY, CDR2 FYNNEI. This CDR3 comprises 16 residues. V lost 4 bases to trimming and J lost 4 bases, with 16 bases between them. DNA for the CDR3: TGTGCCAGCAGTGTTACTAGCGTGGGGGCCACCGGGGAGCTGTTTTTT. It yields the protein CASSVTSVGATGELFF.

This chain uses TRBV14 with TRBJ1-2; D perhaps matches TRBD1 (6 bases). V dropped 4 bases and J dropped 2 bases, with 14 bases sitting between them. The V gene's germline CDR1 is SGHDN and CDR2 FVKESK. The CDR3 has 15 residues. CDR3 nucleotides: TGTGCCAGCAGCCCCCTAGGGGGGCAAAACTATGGCTACACCTTC. This translates into CASSPLGGQNYGYTF.

The chain links TRBV11-2 to TRBJ1-5; no clear D. This CDR3 comprises 13 residues. Deletions cut 2 bases from V and 3 bases from J, with 5 bases between. CDR1 is SGHAT, CDR2 FQNNGV, per germline. This chain's CDR3 is CASSLHVNQPQHF. As DNA, the CDR3 is TGTGCCAGCAGCTTACACGTCAATCAGCCCCAGCATTTT.

The sample holds one count of this clone. This chain uses TRBV5-1 with TRBJ2-3, with 10 bases aligning to TRBD2. Germline CDR1 and CDR2: SGHRS and YFSETQ. The CDR3 contains 15 residues. The J segment lost 4 bases and the V segment lost 6 bases, leaving 8 bases of the junction unmatched. CDR3 in DNA: TGCGCCAGCACCTCAGCGGGGGGGCCGGCAGATACGCAGTATTTT. Amino acid sequence: CASTSAGGPADTQYF. The variable domain in full, with the rest retrieved from reference TRBV5-1 and TRBJ2-3, is KAGVTQTPRYLIKTRGQQVTLSCSPISGHRSVSWYQQTPGQGLQFLFEYFSETQRNKGNFPGRFSGRQFSNSRSEMNVSTLELGDSALYLCASTSAGGPADTQYFGPGTRLTVL.

The genes are TRBV7-8 and TRBJ1-1; 10 bases agree with TRBD1. The CDR3 covers 14 residues. The J segment lost 5 bases and the V segment lost 5 bases, leaving 5 bases of the junction unmatched. Germline CDR1 and CDR2: SGHVS and FQNEAQ. The CDR3 region has the DNA TGTGCCAGCAGCCCCAGACAGGGGGCGACTGAAGCTTTCTTT. As protein: CASSPRQGATEAFF.

Comments on this clone: The junction does not match germline at one end; this may be a read error. The gene calls are TRBV6-6 and TRBJ1-6, with 10 bases aligning to TRBD1. The CDR3 totals 16 residues. CDR1 and CDR2 (germline): MNHNY, SVGAGI (reference sequence). The chain's CDR3 is CASSYSGTGVNSPLHF. The DNA of the CDR3 is TGTGCCAGCAGCTACTCTGGGACAGGGGTGAATTCACCCCTCCACTTT.

This chain uses TRBV19 with TRBJ1-1, with a possible D match to TRBD1 (5 bases). This CDR3 spans 15 amino acids. The V gene's germline CDR1 is LNHDA and CDR2 SQIVND (reference sequence). Trimming shortened V by 5 bases and J by 1 base, and 14 bases separated the two germline ends. The CDR3 DNA follows: TGTGCCAGTAGTGAGGGCGGGGGAAAGAACACTGAAGCTTTCTTT. It is translated as CASSEGGGKNTEAFF.

The chain recombines TRBV15 with TRBJ2-7; 12 bases map to TRBD2. Germline CDR1 and CDR2: LNHNV and YYDKDF (reference sequence). The ends lost 2 bases at V and 7 bases at J; junction bases unmatched: 18. This CDR3 comprises 19 residues. The CDR3: CATSRRGYSRLAGVGEQYF. The CDR3 bases are TGTGCCACCAGCAGAAGAGGGTATAGCAGACTAGCGGGAGTAGGTGAGCAGTACTTC.

This chain connects TRBV19 to TRBJ2-1; D might be TRBD1 (6 bases). The V gene's germline CDR1 is LNHDA and CDR2 SQIVND (reference sequence). Deletions cut 4 bases from V and 4 bases from J, with 11 bases between. The CDR3 totals 14 residues. CDR3: CASSRGLSYNEQFF. The CDR3 bases are TGTGCCAGTAGTAGGGGGCTTTCGTACAATGAGCAGTTCTTC.

Only a few counts were recorded for this clone. The chain combines TRBV5-5 with TRBJ1-2; 7 bases line up with TRBD1. Germline assignment: CDR1 SGHKS and CDR2 YYEKEE (reference sequence). The CDR3 totals 16 residues. V lost 0 bases to trimming and J lost 8 bases; unmatched junction nucleotides: 13. The CDR3 reads CASSLGHDRELAGYTF. The CDR3 bases are TGTGCCAGCAGCTTGGGGCATGACAGGGAATTAGCGGGCTACACCTTC.

This clone was observed a single time. CDR3: CASSTRLAGGTDTQYF. DNA for the CDR3: TGTGCCAGCAGCACCCGACTAGCGGGGGGCACAGATACGCAGTATTTT. The chain carries TRBV4-2 and TRBJ2-3; TRBD2 agrees at 12 bases. CDR1 is LGHNA and CDR2 is YNFKEQ in the germline V gene. V lost 5 bases to trimming and J lost 1 base; unmatched junction nucleotides: 4. This CDR3 is built from 16 residues.

The V call is TRBV30, the J call TRBJ1-2, with TRBD1 matching over 9 bases. Looked up from germline, CDR1 is GTSNPN and CDR2 is SVGIG (reference sequence). Trimming took 3 bases from V and 7 from J; bases not matched to a gene: 6. CDR3 length: 13 residues. Here the CDR3 reads CAWSKQGARGYTF. DNA of the CDR3: TGTGCCTGGAGCAAACAGGGGGCGCGTGGCTACACCTTC.